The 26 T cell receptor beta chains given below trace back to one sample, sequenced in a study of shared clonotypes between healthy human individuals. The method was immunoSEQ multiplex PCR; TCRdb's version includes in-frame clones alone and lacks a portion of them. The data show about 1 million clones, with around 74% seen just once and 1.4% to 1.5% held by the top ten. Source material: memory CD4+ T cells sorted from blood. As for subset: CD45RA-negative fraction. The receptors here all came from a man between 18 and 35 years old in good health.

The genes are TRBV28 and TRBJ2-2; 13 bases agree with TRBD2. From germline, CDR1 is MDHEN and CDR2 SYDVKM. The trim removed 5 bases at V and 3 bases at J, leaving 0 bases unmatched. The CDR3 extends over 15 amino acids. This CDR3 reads CASSTSGRDTGELFF. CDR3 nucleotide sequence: TGTGCCAGCAGTACTAGCGGGAGGGACACCGGGGAGCTGTTTTTT.

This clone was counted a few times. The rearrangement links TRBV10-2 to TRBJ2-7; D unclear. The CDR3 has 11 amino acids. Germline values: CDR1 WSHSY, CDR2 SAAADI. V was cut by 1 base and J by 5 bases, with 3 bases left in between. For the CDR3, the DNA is TGCGCCAGCAGTGAGTTCAACGAGCAGTACTTC. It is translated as CASSEFNEQYF.

CDR3 nucleotide sequence: TGTGCCAGCAGGCAGTATAATTCACCCCTCCACTTT. It translates to CASRQYNSPLHF. This chain joins TRBV6-5 and TRBJ1-6; no clear D. The CDR3 loop spans 12 amino acids. V was shortened by 6 bases and J by 4 bases, with 4 bases between the two germline ends. Germline V lookup: CDR1 MNHEY, CDR2 SVGAGI.

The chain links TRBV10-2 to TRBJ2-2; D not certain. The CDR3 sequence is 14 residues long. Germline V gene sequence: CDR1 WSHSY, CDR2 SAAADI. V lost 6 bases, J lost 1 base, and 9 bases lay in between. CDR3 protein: CASREFMNTGELFF. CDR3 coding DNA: TGCGCCAGCAGGGAATTTATGAACACCGGGGAGCTGTTTTTT.

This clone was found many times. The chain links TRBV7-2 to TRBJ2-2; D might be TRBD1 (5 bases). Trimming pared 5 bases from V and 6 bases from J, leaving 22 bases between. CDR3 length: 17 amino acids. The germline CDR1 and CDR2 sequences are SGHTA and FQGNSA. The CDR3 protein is CASSKDTFRGWAGELFF. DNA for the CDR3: TGTGCCAGCAGCAAAGATACGTTTAGGGGTTGGGCCGGGGAGCTGTTTTTT.

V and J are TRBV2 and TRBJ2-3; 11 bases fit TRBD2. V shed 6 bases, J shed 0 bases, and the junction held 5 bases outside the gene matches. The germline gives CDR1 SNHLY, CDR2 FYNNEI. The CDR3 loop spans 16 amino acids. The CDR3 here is CASSPTSGKSTDTQYF. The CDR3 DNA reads TGTGCCAGCAGCCCGACTAGCGGGAAAAGCACAGATACGCAGTATTTT. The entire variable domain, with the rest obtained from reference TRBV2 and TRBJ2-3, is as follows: EPEVTQTPSHQVTQMGQEVILRCVPISNHLYFYWYRQILGQKVEFLVSFYNNEISEKSEIFDDQFSVERPDGSNFTLKIRSTKLEDSAMYFCASSPTSGKSTDTQYFGPGTRLTVL.

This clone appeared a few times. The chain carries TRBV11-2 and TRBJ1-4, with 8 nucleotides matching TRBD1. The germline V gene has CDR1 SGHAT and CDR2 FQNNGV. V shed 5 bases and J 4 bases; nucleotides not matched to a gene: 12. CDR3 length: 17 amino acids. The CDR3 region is CASSHPRDRTYNEKLFF. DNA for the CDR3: TGTGCCAGCAGCCACCCCCGGGACAGGACCTATAATGAAAAACTGTTTTTT.

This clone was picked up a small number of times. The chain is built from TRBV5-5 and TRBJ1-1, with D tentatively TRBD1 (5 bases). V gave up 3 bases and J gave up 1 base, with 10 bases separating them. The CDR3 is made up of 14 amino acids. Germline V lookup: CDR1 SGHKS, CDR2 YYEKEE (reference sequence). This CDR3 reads CASSSGTGNTEAFF. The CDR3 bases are TGTGCCAGCAGCTCAGGGACGGGGAACACTGAAGCTTTCTTT.

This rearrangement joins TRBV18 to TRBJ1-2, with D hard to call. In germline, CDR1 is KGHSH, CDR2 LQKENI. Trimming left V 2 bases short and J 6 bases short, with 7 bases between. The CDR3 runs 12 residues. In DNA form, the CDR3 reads TGTGCCAGCTCACCAGAGGAGAATGGCTACACCTTC. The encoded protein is CASSPEENGYTF.

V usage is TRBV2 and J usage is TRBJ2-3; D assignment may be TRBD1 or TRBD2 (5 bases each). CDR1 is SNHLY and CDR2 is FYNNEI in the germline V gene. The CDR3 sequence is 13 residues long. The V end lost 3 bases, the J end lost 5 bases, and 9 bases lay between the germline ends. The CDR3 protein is CASSDGAGDTQYF. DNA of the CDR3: TGTGCCAGCAGTGACGGGGCCGGAGATACGCAGTATTTT.

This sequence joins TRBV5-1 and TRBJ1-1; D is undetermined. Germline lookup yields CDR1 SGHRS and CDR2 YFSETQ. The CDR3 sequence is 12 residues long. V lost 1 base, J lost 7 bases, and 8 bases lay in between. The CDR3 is CASSLYPGEAFF. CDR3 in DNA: TGCGCCAGCAGCTTGTATCCTGGTGAAGCTTTCTTT.

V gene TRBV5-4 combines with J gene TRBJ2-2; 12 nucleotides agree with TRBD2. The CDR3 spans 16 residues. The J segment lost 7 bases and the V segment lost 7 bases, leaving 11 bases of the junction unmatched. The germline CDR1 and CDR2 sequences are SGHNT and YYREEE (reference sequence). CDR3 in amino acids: CASGSLAGGPGGELFF. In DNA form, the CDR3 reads TGTGCCAGCGGGTCGCTAGCGGGAGGGCCCGGCGGGGAGCTGTTTTTT.

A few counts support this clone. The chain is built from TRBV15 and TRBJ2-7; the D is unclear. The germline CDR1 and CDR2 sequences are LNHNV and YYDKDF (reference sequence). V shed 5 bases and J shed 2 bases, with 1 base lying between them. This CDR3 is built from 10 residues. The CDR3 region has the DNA TGTGCCACCAGCCCCTACGAGCAGTACTTC. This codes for CATSPYEQYF. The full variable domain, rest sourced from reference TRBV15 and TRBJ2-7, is DAMVIQNPRYQVTQFGKPVTLSCSQTLNHNVMYWYQQKSSQAPKLLFHYYDKDFNNEADTPDNFQSRRPNTSFCFLDIRSPGLGDTAMYLCATSPYEQYFGPGTRLTVT.

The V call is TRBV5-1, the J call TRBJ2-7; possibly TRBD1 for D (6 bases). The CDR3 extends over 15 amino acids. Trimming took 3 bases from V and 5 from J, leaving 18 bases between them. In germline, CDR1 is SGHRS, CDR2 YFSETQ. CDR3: CASSSLNGGDDEQYF. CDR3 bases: TGCGCCAGCAGCTCCCTAAATGGGGGCGACGACGAGCAGTACTTC.

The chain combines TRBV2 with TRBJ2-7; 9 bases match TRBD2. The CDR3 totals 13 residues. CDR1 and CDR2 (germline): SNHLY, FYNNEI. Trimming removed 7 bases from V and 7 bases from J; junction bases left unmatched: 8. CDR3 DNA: TGTGCCAGCACCGCTAGCGGGGCGGGAGAGCAGTACTTC. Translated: CASTASGAGEQYF. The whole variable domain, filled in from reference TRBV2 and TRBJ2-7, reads EPEVTQTPSHQVTQMGQEVILRCVPISNHLYFYWYRQILGQKVEFLVSFYNNEISEKSEIFDDQFSVERPDGSNFTLKIRSTKLEDSAMYFCASTASGAGEQYFGPGTRLTVT.

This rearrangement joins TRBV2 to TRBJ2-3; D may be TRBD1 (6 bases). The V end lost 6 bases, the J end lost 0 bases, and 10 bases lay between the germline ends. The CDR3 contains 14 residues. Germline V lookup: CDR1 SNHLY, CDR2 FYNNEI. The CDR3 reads CASSRQDSTDTQYF. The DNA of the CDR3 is TGTGCCAGCAGCCGACAGGATAGCACAGATACGCAGTATTTT. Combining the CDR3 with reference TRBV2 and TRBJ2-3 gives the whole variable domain EPEVTQTPSHQVTQMGQEVILRCVPISNHLYFYWYRQILGQKVEFLVSFYNNEISEKSEIFDDQFSVERPDGSNFTLKIRSTKLEDSAMYFCASSRQDSTDTQYFGPGTRLTVL.

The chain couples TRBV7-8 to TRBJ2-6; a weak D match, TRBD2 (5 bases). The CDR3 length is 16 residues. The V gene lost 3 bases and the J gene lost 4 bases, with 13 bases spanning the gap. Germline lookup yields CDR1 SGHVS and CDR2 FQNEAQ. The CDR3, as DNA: TGTGCCAGCAGCTTCCAGGACGGGGTGGGGGCCAACGTCCTGACTTTC. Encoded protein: CASSFQDGVGANVLTF.

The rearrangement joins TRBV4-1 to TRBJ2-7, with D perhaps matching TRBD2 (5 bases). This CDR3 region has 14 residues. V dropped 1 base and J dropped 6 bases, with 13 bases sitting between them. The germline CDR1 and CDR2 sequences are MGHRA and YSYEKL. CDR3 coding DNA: TGCGCCAGCAGCCAAGTCCTACTAGGAGGCGAGCAGTACTTC. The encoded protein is CASSQVLLGGEQYF.

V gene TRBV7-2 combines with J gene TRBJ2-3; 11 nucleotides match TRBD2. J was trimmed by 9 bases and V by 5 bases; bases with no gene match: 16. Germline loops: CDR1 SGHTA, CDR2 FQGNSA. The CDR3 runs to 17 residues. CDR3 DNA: TGTGCCAGCAGCCAACCTACGGGGCTAGCGGGAGGCGGGACGCAGTATTTT. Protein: CASSQPTGLAGGGTQYF.

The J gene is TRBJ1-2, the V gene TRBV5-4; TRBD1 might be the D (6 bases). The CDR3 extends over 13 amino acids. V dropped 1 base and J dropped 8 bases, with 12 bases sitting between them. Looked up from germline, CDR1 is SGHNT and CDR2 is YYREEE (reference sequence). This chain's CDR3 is CASSLIEGGGYTF. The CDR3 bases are TGTGCCAGCAGCTTGATTGAGGGGGGCGGCTACACCTTC.

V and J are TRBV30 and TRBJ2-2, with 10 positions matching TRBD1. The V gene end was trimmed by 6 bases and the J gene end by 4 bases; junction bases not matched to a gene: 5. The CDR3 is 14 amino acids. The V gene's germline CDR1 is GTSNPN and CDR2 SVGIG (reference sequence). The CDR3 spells CACDRGLGTGELFF. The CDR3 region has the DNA TGTGCCTGTGACAGGGGGCTTGGCACCGGGGAGCTGTTTTTT.

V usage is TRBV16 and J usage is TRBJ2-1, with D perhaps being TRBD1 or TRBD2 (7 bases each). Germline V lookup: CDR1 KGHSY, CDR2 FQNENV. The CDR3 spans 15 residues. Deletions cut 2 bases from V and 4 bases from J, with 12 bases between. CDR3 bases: TGTGCCAGCAGCCAAGCCAGGGGGGGATACAATGAGCAGTTCTTC. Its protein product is CASSQARGGYNEQFF.

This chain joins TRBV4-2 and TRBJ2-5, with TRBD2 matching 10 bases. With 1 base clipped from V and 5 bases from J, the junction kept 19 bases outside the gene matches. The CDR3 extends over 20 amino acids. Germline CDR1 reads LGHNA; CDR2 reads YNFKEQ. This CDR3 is CASSQGTGQAGGLQGETQYF. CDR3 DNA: TGTGCCAGCAGCCAAGGAACAGGCCAAGCGGGGGGGCTCCAAGGGGAGACCCAGTACTTC.

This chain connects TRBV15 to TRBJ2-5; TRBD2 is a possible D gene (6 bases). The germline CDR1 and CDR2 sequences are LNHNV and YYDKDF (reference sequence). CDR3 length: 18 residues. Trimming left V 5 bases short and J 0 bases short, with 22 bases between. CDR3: CATSRTFSAGTYQETQYF. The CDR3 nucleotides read TGTGCCACCAGCCGAACCTTCTCTGCGGGGACGTACCAAGAGACCCAGTACTTC.

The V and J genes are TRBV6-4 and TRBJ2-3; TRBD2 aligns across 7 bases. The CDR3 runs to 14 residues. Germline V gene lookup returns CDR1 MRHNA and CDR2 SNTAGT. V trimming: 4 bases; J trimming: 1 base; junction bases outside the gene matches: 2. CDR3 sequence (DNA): TGTGCCAGCAGTGTTAGCGGGCGCACAGATACGCAGTATTTT. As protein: CASSVSGRTDTQYF.

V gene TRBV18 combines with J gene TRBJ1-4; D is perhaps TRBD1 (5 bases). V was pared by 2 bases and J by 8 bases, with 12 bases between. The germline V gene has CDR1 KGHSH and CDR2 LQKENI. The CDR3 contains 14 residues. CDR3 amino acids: CASSPGAAREKLFF. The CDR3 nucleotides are TGTGCCAGCTCACCAGGGGCGGCCCGGGAAAAACTGTTTTTT.